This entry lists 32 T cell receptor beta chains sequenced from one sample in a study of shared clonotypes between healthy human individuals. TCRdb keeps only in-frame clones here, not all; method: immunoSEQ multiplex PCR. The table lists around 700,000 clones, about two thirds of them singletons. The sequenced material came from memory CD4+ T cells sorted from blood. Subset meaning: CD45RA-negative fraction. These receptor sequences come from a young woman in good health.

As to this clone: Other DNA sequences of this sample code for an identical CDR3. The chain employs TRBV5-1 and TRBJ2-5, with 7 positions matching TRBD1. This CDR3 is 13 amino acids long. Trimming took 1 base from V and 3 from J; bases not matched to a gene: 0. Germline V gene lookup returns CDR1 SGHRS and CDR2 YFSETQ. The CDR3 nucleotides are TGCGCCAGCAGCTTGCAGGGGGAAGAGACCCAGTACTTC. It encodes CASSLQGEETQYF.

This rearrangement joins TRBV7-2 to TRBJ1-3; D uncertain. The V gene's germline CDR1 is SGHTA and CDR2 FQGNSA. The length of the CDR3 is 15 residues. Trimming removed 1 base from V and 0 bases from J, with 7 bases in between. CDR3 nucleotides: TGTGCCAGCAGCTTAGACGGGAGCTCTGGAAACACCATATATTTT. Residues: CASSLDGSSGNTIYF.

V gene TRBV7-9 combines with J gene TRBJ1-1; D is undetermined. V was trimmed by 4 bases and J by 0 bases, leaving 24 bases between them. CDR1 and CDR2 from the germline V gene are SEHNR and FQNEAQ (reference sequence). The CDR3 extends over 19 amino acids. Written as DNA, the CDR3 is TGTGCCAGCAGCTCCCCGAGGGAAATCGAACCCCGTCTGAACACTGAAGCTTTCTTT. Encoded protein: CASSSPREIEPRLNTEAFF. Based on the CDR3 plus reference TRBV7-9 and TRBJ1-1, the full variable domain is DTGVSQNPRHKITKRGQNVTFRCDPISEHNRLYWYRQTLGQGPEFLTYFQNEAQLEKSRLLSDRFSAERPKGSFSTLEIQRTEQGDSAMYLCASSSPREIEPRLNTEAFFGQGTRLTVV.

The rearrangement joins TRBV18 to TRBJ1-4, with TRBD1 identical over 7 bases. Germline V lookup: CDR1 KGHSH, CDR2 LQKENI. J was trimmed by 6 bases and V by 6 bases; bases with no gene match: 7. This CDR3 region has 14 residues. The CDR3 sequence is CASSTGTVDEKLFF. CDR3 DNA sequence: TGTGCCAGCTCTACGGGGACAGTCGATGAAAAACTGTTTTTT.

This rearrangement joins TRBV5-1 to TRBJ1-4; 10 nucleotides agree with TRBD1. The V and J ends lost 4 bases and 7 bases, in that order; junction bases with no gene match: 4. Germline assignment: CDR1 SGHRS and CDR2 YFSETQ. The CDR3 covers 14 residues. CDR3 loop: CASSAGQGSEKLFF. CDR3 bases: TGCGCCAGCAGCGCGGGACAGGGGAGTGAAAAACTGTTTTTT.

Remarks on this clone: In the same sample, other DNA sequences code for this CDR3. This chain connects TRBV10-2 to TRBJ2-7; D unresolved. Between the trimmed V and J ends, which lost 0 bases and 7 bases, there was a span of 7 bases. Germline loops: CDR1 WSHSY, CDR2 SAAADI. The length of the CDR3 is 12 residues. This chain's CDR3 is CASSESLREQYF. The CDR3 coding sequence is TGCGCCAGCAGTGAGTCTCTGCGGGAGCAGTACTTC.

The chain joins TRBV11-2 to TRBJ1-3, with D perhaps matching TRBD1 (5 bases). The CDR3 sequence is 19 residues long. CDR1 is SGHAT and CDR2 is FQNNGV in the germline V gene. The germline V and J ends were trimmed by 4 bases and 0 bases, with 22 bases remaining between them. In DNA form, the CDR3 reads TGTGCCAGCAGCTCCCGCATAGTGGGACCGATGATCTCTGGAAACACCATATATTTT. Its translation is CASSSRIVGPMISGNTIYF.

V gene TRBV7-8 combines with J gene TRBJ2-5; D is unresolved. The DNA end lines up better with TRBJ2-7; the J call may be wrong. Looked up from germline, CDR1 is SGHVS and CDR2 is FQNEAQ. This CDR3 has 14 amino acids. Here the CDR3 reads CASSPNPASYEQYF. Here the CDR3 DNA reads TGTGCCAGCAGCCCCAATCCAGCCTCCTACGAGCAGTACTTC.

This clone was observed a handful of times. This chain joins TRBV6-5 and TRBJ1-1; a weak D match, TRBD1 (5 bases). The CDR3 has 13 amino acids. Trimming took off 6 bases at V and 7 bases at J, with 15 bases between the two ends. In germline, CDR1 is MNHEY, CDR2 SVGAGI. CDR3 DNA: TGTGCCAGCAGATCCGGGACGGAAAGTGAAGCTTTCTTT. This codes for CASRSGTESEAFF.

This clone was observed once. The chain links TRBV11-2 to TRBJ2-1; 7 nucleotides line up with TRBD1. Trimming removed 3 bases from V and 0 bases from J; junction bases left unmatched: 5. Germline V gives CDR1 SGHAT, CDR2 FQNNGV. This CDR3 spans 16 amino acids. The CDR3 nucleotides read TGTGCCAGCAGCTTCAAACAGGGGCACTCCTACAATGAGCAGTTCTTC. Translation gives CASSFKQGHSYNEQFF. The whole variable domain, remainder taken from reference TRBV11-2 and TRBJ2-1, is EAGVAQSPRYKIIEKRQSVAFWCNPISGHATLYWYQQILGQGPKLLIQFQNNGVVDDSQLPKDRFSAERLKGVDSTLKIQPAKLEDSAVYLCASSFKQGHSYNEQFFGPGTRLTVL.

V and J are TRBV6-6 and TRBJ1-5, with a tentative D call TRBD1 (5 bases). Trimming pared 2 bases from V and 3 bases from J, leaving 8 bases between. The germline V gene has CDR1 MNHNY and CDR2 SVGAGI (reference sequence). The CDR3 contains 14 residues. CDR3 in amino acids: CASSYGTLNQPQHF. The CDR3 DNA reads TGTGCCAGCAGTTACGGGACCCTCAATCAGCCCCAGCATTTT.

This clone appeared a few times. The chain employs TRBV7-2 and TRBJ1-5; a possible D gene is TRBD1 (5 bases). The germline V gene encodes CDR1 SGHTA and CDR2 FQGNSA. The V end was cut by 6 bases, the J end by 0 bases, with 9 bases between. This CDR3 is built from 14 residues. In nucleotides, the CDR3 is TGTGCCAGCAGTAGACAGTTTAGCAATCAGCCCCAGCATTTT. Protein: CASSRQFSNQPQHF.

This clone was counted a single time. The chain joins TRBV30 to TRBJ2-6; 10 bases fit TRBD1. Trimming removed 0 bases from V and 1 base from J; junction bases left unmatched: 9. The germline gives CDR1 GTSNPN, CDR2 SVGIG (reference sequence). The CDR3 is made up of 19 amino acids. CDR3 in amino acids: CAWSVEPGQGKSGANVLTF. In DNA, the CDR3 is TGTGCCTGGAGTGTAGAACCGGGACAGGGGAAATCTGGGGCCAACGTCCTGACTTTC. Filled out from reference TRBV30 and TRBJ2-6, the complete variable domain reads SQTIHQWPATLVQPVGSPLSLECTVEGTSNPNLYWYRQAAGRGLQLLFYSVGIGQISSEVPQNLSASRPQDRQFILSSKKLLLSDSGFYLCAWSVEPGQGKSGANVLTFGAGSRLTVL.

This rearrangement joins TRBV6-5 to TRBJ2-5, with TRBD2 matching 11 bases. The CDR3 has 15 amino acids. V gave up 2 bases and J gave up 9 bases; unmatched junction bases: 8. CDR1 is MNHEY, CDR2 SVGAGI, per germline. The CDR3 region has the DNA TGTGCCAGCAGTTACGCTAGCGGGAGGCCCATGGCCCAGTACTTC. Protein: CASSYASGRPMAQYF.

The CDR3, as DNA: TGTGCCAGCAGCCCAGGGACAGGCCTCGGGCAGTACTTC. Its protein is CASSPGTGLGQYF. The V gene is TRBV7-6, the J gene TRBJ2-7; 8 nucleotides agree with TRBD1. J gave up 9 bases and V 5 bases, and 9 bases lay outside the gene matches. The V gene's germline CDR1 is SGHVS and CDR2 FNYEAQ. The CDR3 length is 13 residues.

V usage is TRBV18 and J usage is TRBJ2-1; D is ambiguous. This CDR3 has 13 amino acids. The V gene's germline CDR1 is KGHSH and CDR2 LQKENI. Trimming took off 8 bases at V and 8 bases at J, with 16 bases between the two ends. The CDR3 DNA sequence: TGTGCCAGCCGAAGGAATAGTGGGGATGAGCAGTTCTTC. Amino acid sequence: CASRRNSGDEQFF.

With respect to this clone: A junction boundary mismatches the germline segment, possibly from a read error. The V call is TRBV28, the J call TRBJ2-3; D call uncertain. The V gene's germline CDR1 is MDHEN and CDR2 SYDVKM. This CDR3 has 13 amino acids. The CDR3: CAWKGVMTDTQYF. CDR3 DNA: TGCGCCTGGAAAGGAGTAATGACAGATACGCAGTATTTT. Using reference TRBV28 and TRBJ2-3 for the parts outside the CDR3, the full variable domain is DVKVTQSSRYLVKRTGEKVFLECVQDMDHENMFWYRQDPGLGLRLIYFSYDVKMKEKGDIPEGYSVSREKKERFSLILESASTNQTSMYLCAWKGVMTDTQYFGPGTRLTVL.

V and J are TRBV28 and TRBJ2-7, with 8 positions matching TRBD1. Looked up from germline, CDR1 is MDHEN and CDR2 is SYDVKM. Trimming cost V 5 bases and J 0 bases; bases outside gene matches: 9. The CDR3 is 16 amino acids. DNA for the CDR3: TGTGCCAGCAGTATACACCGGGACAGGAGCTCCTACGAGCAGTACTTC. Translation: CASSIHRDRSSYEQYF. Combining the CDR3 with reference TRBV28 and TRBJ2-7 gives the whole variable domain DVKVTQSSRYLVKRTGEKVFLECVQDMDHENMFWYRQDPGLGLRLIYFSYDVKMKEKGDIPEGYSVSREKKERFSLILESASTNQTSMYLCASSIHRDRSSYEQYFGPGTRLTVT.

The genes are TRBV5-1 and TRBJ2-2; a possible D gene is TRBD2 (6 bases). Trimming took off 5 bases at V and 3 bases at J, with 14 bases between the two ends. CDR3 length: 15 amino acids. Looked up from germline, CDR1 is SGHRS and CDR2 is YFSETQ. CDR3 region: CASSAGPTHTGELFF. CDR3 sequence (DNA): TGCGCCAGCAGTGCGGGACCCACCCACACCGGGGAGCTGTTTTTT.

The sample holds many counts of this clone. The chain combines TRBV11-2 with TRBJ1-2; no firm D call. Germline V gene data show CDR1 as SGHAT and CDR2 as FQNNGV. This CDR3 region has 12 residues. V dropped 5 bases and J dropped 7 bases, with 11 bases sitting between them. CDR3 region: CASSVRRGGYTF. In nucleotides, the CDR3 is TGTGCCAGCAGCGTTCGGCGTGGTGGCTACACCTTC. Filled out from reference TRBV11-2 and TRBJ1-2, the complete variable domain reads EAGVAQSPRYKIIEKRQSVAFWCNPISGHATLYWYQQILGQGPKLLIQFQNNGVVDDSQLPKDRFSAERLKGVDSTLKIQPAKLEDSAVYLCASSVRRGGYTFGSGTRLTVV.

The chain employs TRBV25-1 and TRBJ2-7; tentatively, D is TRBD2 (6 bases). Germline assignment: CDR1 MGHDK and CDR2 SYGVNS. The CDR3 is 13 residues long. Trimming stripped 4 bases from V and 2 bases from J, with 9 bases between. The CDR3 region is CASSGDSTYEQYF. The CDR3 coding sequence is TGTGCCAGCAGTGGGGACTCTACCTACGAGCAGTACTTC.

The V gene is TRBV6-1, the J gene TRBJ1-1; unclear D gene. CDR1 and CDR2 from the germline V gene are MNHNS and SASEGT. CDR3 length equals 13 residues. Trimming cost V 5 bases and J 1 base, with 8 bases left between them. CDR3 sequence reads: CASSNRGNTEAFF. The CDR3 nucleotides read TGTGCCAGCAGTAACCGGGGGAACACTGAAGCTTTCTTT.

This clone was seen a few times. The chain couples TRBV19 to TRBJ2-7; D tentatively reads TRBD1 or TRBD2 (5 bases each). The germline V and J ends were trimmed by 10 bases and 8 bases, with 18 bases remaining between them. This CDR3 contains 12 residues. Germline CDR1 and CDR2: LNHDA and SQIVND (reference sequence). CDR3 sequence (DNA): TGTGCCACCGGAAACCAACCGGGACAGCAGTACTTC. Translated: CATGNQPGQQYF.

CDR3 sequence (DNA): TGTGCCTGGAACGGGCAATACGAGCAGTACTTC. Its translation is CAWNGQYEQYF. V is TRBV30 and J is TRBJ2-7; no reliable D call. Germline assignment: CDR1 GTSNPN and CDR2 SVGIG (reference sequence). The CDR3 has 11 residues. V lost 4 bases, J lost 4 bases, and 8 bases lay in between.

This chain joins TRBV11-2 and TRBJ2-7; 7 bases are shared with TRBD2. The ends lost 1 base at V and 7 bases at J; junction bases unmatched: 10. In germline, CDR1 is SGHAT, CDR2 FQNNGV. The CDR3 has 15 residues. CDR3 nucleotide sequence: TGTGCCAGCAGCTTAGTCGGCGGGAGCTTGGGGGAGCAGTACTTC. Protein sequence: CASSLVGGSLGEQYF. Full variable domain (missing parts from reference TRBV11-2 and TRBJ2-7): EAGVAQSPRYKIIEKRQSVAFWCNPISGHATLYWYQQILGQGPKLLIQFQNNGVVDDSQLPKDRFSAERLKGVDSTLKIQPAKLEDSAVYLCASSLVGGSLGEQYFGPGTRLTVT.

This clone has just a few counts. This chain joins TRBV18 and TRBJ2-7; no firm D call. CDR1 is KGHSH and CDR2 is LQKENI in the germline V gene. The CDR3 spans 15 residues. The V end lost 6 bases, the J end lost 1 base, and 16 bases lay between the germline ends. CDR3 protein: CASSRVGTLSYEQYF. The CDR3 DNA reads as TGTGCCAGCTCCCGGGTTGGTACGCTATCCTACGAGCAGTACTTC.

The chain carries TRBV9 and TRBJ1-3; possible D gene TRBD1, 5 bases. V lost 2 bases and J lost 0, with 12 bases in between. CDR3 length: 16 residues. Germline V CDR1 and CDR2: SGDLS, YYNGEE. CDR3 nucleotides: TGTGCCAGCAGCGTGACACCGGGGCACTCTGGAAACACCATATATTTT. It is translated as CASSVTPGHSGNTIYF. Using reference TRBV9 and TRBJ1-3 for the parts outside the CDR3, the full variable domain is DSGVTQTPKHLITATGQRVTLRCSPRSGDLSVYWYQQSLDQGLQFLIQYYNGEERAKGNILERFSAQQFPDLHSELNLSSLELGDSALYFCASSVTPGHSGNTIYFGEGSWLTVV.

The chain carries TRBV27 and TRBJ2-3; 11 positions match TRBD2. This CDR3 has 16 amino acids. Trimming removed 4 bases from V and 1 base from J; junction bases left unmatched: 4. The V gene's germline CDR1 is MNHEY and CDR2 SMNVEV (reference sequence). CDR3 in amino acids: CASSYTLAGGTDTQYF. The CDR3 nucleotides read TGTGCCAGCAGTTACACACTAGCGGGAGGCACAGATACGCAGTATTTT.

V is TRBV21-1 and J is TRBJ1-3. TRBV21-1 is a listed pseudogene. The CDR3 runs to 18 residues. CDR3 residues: CASTPETPRSRSGNTIYF. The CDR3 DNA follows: TGTGCCAGCACCCCTGAGACGCCCCGATCCCGCTCTGGAAACACCATATATTTT.

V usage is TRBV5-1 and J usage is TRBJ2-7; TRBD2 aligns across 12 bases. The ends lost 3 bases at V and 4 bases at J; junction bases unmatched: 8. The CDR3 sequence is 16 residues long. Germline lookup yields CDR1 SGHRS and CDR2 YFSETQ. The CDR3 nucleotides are TGCGCCAGCAGCTCACAACGGACTAGCGGGAATTACGAGCAGTACTTC. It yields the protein CASSSQRTSGNYEQYF. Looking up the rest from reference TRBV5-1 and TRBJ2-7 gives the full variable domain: KAGVTQTPRYLIKTRGQQVTLSCSPISGHRSVSWYQQTPGQGLQFLFEYFSETQRNKGNFPGRFSGRQFSNSRSEMNVSTLELGDSALYLCASSSQRTSGNYEQYFGPGTRLTVT.

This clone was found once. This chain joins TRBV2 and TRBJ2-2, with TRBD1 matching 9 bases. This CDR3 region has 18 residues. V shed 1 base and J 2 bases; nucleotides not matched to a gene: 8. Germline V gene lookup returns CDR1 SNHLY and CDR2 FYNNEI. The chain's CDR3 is CASSEGGQGKRNTGELFF. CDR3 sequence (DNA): TGTGCCAGCAGTGAAGGGGGACAGGGAAAAAGAAACACCGGGGAGCTGTTTTTT.

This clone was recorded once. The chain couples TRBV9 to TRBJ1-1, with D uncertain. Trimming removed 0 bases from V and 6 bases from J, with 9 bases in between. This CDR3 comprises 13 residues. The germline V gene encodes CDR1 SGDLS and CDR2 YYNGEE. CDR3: CASSVVRAAEAFF. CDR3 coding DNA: TGTGCCAGCAGCGTAGTAAGGGCCGCTGAAGCTTTCTTT. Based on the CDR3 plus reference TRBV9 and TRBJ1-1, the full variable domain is DSGVTQTPKHLITATGQRVTLRCSPRSGDLSVYWYQQSLDQGLQFLIQYYNGEERAKGNILERFSAQQFPDLHSELNLSSLELGDSALYFCASSVVRAAEAFFGQGTRLTVV.